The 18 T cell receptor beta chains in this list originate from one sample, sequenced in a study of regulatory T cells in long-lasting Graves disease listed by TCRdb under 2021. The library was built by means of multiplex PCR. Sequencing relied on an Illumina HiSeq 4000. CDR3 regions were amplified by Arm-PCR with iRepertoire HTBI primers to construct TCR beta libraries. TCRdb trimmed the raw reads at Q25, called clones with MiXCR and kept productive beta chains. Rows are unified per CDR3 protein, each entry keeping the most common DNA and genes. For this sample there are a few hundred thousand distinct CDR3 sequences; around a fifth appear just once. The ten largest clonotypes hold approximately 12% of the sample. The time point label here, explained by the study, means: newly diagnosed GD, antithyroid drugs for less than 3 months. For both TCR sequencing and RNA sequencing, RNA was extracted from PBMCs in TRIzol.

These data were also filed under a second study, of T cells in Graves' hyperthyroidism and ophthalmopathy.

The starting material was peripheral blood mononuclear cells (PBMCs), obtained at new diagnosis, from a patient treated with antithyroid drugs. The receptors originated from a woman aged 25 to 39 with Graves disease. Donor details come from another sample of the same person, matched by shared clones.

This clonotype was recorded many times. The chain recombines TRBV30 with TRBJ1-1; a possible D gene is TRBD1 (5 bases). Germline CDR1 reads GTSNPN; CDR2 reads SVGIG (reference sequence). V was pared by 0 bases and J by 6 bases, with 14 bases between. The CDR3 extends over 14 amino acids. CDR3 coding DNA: TGTGCCTGGAGTGTACTGAGGGGACCGTCTGAAGCTTTCTTT. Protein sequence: CAWSVLRGPSEAFF.

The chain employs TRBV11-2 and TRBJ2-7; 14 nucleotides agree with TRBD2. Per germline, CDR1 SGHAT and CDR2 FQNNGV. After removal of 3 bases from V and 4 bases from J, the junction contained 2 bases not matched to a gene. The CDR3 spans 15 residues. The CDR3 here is CASSLGLAGEYEQYF. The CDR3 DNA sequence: TGTGCCAGCAGCTTGGGACTAGCGGGGGAATACGAGCAGTACTTC.

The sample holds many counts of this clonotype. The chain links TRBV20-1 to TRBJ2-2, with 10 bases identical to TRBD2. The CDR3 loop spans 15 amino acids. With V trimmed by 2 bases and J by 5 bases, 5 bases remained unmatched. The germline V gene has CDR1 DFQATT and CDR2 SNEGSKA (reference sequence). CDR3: CSARQRGGRTGELFF. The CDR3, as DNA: TGCAGTGCTAGACAGCGGGGGGGCCGAACCGGGGAGCTGTTTTTT.

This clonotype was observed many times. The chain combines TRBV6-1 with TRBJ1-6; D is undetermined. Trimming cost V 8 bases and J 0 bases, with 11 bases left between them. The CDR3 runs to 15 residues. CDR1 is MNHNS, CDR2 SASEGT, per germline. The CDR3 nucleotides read TGTGCCAGCTTCCCACAGAGCTCCTATAATTCACCCCTCCACTTT. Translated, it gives CASFPQSSYNSPLHF.

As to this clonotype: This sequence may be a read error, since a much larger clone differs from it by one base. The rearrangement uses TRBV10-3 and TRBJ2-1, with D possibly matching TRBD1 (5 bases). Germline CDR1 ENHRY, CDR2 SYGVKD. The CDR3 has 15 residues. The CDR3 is CASSEGASSYNEQLF. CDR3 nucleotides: TGTGCCAGCAGTGAAGGGGCGAGCTCCTACAATGAGCAGCTCTTC.

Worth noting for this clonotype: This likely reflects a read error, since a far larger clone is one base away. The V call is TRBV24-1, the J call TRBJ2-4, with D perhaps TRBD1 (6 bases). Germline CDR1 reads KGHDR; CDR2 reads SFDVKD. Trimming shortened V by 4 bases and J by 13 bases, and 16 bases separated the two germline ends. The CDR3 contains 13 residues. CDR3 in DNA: TGTGCCACCAGTGAGGACAGCTACAATGAGCAGTACTTC. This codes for CATSEDSYNEQYF.

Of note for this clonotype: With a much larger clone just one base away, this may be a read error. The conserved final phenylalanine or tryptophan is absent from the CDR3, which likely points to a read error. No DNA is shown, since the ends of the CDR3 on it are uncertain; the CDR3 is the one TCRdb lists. This chain's CDR3 is CASMLVPKYS. This sequence joins TRBV11-2 and TRBJ2-7. CDR1 is SGHAT and CDR2 is FQNNGV in the germline V gene. The CDR3 contains 10 residues when both ends are counted.

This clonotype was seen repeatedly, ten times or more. The CDR3 loop is CASSWGVDTEAFF. CDR3 bases: TGCGCCAGCAGCTGGGGGGTTGACACTGAAGCTTTCTTT. The chain uses TRBV5-1 and TRBJ1-1; a possible D gene is TRBD1 (5 bases). CDR1 is SGHRS and CDR2 is YFSETQ in the germline V gene. Trimming stripped 3 bases from V and 3 bases from J, with 9 bases between. This CDR3 has 13 amino acids.

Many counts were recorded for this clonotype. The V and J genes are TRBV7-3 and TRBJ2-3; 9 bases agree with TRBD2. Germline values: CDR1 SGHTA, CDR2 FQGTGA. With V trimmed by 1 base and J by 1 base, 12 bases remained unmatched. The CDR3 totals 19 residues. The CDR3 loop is CASSLIGDRLAEGTDTQYF. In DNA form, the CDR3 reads TGTGCCAGCAGCTTAATAGGCGACAGACTAGCGGAAGGCACAGATACGCAGTATTTT.

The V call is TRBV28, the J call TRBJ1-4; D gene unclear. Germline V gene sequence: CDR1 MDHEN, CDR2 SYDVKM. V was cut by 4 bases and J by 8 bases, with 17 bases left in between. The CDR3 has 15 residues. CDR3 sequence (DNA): TGTGCCAGCAGTTCCTATGGGCGGGTTAGGGAAAAACTGTTTTTT. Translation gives CASSSYGRVREKLFF.

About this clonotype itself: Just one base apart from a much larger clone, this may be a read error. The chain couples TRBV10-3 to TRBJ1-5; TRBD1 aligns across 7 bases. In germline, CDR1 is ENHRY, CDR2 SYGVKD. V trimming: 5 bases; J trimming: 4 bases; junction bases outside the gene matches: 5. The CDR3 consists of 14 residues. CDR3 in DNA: TGTGCCATCAGTCTTGGACAGGAGAATCAGCCCCAGCATTTT. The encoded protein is CAISLGQENQPQHF.

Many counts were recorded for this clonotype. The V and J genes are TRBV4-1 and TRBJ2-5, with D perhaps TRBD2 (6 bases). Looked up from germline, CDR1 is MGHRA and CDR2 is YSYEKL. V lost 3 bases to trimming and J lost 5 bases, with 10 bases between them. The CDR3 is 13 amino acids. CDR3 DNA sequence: TGCGCCAGCAGCCAGCTTACTAGCGAGACCCAGTACTTC. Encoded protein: CASSQLTSETQYF.

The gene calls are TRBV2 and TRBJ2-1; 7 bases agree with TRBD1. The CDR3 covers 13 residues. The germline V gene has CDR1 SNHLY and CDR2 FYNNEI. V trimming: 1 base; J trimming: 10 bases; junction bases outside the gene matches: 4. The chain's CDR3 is CASSEETGSEQFF. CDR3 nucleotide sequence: TGTGCCAGCAGTGAAGAGACAGGGAGCGAGCAGTTCTTC. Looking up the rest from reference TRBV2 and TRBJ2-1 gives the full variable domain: EPEVTQTPSHQVTQMGQEVILRCVPISNHLYFYWYRQILGQKVEFLVSFYNNEISEKSEIFDDQFSVERPDGSNFTLKIRSTKLEDSAMYFCASSEETGSEQFFGPGTRLTVL.

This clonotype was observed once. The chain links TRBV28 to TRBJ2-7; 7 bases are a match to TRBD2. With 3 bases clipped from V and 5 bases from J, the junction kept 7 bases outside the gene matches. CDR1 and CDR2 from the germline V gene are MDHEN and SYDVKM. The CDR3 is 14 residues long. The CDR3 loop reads CASSLALGGDEQYF. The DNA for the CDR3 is TGTGCCAGCAGTTTGGCGTTGGGAGGGGACGAGCAGTACTTC.

The CDR3 reads CASSPRVGAIYNEQFF. The CDR3 DNA reads as TGTGCCAGCAGCCCCCGGGTGGGGGCGATCTACAATGAGCAGTTCTTC. The gene calls are TRBV11-2 and TRBJ2-1; D is possibly TRBD1 (6 bases). CDR3 size: 16 residues. Trimming removed 5 bases from V and 3 bases from J, with 17 bases in between. Per germline, CDR1 SGHAT and CDR2 FQNNGV.

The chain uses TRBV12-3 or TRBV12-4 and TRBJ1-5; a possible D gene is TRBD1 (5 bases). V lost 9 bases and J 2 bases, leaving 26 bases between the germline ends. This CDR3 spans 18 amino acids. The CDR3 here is CASSPPPTGPLGNQPQHF. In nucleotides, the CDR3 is TGTGCCAGTTCCCCCCCTCCTACAGGTCCGTTGGGCAATCAGCCCCAGCATTTT.

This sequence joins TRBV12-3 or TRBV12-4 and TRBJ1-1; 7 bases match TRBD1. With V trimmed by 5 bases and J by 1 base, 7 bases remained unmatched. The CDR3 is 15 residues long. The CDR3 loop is CASSAGGGGNTEAFF. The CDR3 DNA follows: TGTGCCAGCAGTGCAGGGGGAGGTGGGAACACTGAAGCTTTCTTT.

The CDR3: CASSLVSGVNSALHF. The CDR3 coding sequence is TGCGCCAGCAGCTTGGTCTCAGGAGTTAATTCAGCTCTCCACTTT. The chain uses TRBV5-1 and TRBJ1-6; D gene uncertain. V was clipped by 0 bases and J by 16 bases, with 20 bases between them. CDR1 SGHRS and CDR2 YFSETQ come from the germline V gene. This CDR3 has 15 residues.